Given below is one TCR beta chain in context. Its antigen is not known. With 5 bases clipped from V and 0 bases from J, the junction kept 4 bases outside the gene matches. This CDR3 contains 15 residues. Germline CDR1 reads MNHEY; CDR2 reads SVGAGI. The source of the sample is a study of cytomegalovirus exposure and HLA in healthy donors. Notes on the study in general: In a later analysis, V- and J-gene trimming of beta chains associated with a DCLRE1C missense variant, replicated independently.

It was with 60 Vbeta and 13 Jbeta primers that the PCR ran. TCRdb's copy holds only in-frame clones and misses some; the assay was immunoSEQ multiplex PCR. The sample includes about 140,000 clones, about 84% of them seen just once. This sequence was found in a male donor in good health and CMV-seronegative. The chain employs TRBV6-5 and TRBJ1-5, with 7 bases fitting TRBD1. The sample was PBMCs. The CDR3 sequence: CASSPTGDSNQPQHF. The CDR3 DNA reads TGTGCCAGCAGTCCAACAGGGGATAGCAATCAGCCCCAGCATTTT.